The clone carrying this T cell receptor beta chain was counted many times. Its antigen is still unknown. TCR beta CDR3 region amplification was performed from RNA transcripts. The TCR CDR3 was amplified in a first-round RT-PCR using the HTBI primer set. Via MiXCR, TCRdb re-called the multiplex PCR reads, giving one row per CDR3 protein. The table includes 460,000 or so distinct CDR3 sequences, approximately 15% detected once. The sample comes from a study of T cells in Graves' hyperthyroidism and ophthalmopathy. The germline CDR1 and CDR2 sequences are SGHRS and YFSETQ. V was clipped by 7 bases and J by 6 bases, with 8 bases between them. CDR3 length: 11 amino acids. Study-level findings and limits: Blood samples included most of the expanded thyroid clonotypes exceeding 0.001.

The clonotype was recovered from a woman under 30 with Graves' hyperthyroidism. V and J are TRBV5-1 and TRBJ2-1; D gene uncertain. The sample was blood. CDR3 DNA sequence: TGCGCCAGCCGCTGGGCCAATGAGCAGTTCTTC. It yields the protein CASRWANEQFF.